These 6 T cell receptor beta chains were sequenced from one sample in a study of beta chain features in type 1 diabetes. General study results and limits: Type 1 diabetes patients had moderately but significantly shorter TCRB CDR3s in all four CD4+ subsets.

Sequencing targeted expressed TCRB transcripts, as all isolated RNA had been reverse transcribed. Only in-frame clones appear in the TCRdb table, and some are missing; sequencing was by immunoSEQ multiplex PCR. The sample shows about 180,000 clones, 6.5% to 9.5% of them seen only once. Their recognized antigens are unknown. The sample was central memory CD4+ T cells from blood. Receptors were obtained from a woman in her 40s with type 1 diabetes.

The rearrangement joins TRBV7-2 to TRBJ2-7; D may be TRBD1 (6 bases). The CDR3 extends over 13 amino acids. Trimming took off 5 bases at V and 0 bases at J, with 8 bases between the two ends. Germline loops: CDR1 SGHTA, CDR2 FQGNSA. CDR3 coding DNA: TGTGCCAGCAGCCGGGGACACTCCTACGAGCAGTACTTC. Amino acid sequence: CASSRGHSYEQYF.

There are a few counts of this clone. The chain joins TRBV28 to TRBJ2-3; a possible D gene is TRBD1 (5 bases). Germline CDR1 reads MDHEN; CDR2 reads SYDVKM. This CDR3 comprises 12 residues. V lost 5 bases and J 3 bases, leaving 6 bases between the germline ends. CDR3 sequence: CASSDRTDTQYF. Written as DNA, the CDR3 is TGTGCCAGCAGTGACAGAACAGATACGCAGTATTTT.

The chain uses TRBV2 and TRBJ2-1; possible D gene TRBD2, 5 bases. Trimming cost V 2 bases and J 6 bases, with 14 bases left between them. The CDR3 loop spans 15 amino acids. Germline V gene data show CDR1 as SNHLY and CDR2 as FYNNEI. This CDR3 reads CASSESGIGSNEQFF. CDR3 bases: TGTGCCAGCAGTGAATCGGGGATTGGGTCCAATGAGCAGTTCTTC.

This clone was seen only a few times. The chain has TRBV4-3 and TRBJ2-2; D remains ambiguous. This CDR3 has 15 residues. V shed 0 bases and J shed 1 base, with 6 bases lying between them. CDR1 is LGHNA, CDR2 YSLEER, per germline. DNA of the CDR3: TGCGCCAGCAGCCAAGATCCTAGGAACACCGGGGAGCTGTTTTTT. Translated: CASSQDPRNTGELFF.

This clone was detected only a few times. The gene calls are TRBV7-2 and TRBJ2-1; 9 bases align to TRBD2. The CDR3 has 17 amino acids. The junction had 9 bases not matched to a gene; V was cut back by 4 bases and J by 2 bases. Germline CDR1 is SGHTA and CDR2 is FQGNSA. For the CDR3, the DNA is TGTGCCAGCAGCTATCCAAGCGGGGGGTCGGCCTACAATGAGCAGTTCTTC. Its protein is CASSYPSGGSAYNEQFF.

This clone was seen a few times. The chain uses TRBV29-1 and TRBJ2-7; TRBD1 matches 9 bases. Trimming cost V 1 base and J 3 bases; bases outside gene matches: 4. There are 14 residues in the CDR3. Germline-derived CDR1 and CDR2 are SQVTM and ANQGSEA. For the CDR3, the DNA is TGCAGCGTTGAAGGGGGACAGGGCTTCTACGAGCAGTACTTC. Translation: CSVEGGQGFYEQYF.